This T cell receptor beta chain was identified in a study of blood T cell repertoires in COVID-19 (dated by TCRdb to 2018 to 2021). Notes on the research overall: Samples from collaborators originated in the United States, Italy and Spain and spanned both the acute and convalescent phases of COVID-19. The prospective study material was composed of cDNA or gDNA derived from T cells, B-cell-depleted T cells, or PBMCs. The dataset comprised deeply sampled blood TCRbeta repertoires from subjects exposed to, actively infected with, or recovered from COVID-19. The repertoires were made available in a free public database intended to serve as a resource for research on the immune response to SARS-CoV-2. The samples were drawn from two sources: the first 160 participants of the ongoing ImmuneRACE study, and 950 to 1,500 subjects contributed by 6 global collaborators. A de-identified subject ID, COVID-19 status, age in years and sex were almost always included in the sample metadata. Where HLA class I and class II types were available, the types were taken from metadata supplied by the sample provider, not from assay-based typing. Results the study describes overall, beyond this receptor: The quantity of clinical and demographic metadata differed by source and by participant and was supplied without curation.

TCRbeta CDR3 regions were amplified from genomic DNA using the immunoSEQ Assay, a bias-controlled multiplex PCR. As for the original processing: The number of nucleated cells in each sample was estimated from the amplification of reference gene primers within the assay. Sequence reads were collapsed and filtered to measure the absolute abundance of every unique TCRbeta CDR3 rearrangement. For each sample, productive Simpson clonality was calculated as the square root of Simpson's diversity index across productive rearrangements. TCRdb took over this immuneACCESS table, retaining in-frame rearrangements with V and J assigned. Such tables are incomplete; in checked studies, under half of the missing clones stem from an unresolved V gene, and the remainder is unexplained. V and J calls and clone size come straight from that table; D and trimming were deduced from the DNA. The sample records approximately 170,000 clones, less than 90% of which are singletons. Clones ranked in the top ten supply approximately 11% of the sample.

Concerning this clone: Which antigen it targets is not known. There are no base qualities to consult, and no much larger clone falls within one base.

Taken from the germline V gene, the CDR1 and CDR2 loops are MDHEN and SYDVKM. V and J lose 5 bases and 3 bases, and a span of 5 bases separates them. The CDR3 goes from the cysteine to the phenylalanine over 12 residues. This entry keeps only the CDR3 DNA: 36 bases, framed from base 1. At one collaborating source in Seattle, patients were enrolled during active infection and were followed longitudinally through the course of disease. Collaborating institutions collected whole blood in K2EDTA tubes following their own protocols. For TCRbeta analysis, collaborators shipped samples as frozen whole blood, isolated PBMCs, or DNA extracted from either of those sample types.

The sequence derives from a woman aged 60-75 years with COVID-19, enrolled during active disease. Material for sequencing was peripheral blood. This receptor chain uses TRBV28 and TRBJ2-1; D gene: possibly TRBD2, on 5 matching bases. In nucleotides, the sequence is TGTGCCAGCAGTGGACTCTACAATGAGCAGTTCTTC. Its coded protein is CASSGLYNEQFF.